The 12 T cell receptor beta chains below were found in one sample sequenced in a study of cytomegalovirus exposure and HLA in healthy donors. Researchers ran the PCR with 60 Vbeta and 13 Jbeta primers. Generated by immunoSEQ multiplex PCR, the TCRdb table keeps only in-frame clones and is missing some. The data hold about 180,000 clones, with approximately 80% observed a single time. Input material: PBMCs. Source of these receptors: a young woman in good health and CMV-seropositive.

The chain carries TRBV7-9 and TRBJ2-2, with D unclear. CDR1 SEHNR and CDR2 FQNEAQ come from the germline V gene (reference sequence). The V end was cut by 5 bases, the J end by 6 bases, with 10 bases between. The length of the CDR3 is 13 residues. CDR3 sequence: CASSNYLAGELFF. DNA for the CDR3: TGTGCCAGCAGCAATTATCTCGCCGGGGAGCTGTTTTTT.

This chain links TRBV6-5 with TRBJ1-2; possibly TRBD1 for D (5 bases). The CDR3 is made up of 15 amino acids. The V gene's germline CDR1 is MNHEY and CDR2 SVGAGI. Trimming cost V 1 base and J 3 bases, with 12 bases left between them. The CDR3 here is CASSYFRTPDYGYTF. The CDR3 nucleotides are TGTGCCAGCAGTTACTTTCGGACACCAGACTATGGCTACACCTTC.

The chain couples TRBV2 to TRBJ1-5; 11 nucleotides line up with TRBD1. Trimming took 1 base from V and 6 from J; bases not matched to a gene: 5. The germline CDR1 and CDR2 sequences are SNHLY and FYNNEI. This CDR3 has 16 amino acids. In nucleotides, the CDR3 is TGTGCCAGCAGTGAAGTGGGACAGGGGGATAGTCAGCCCCAGCATTTT. Amino acids: CASSEVGQGDSQPQHF.

The rearrangement uses TRBV7-3 and TRBJ1-1; D may be TRBD1 (5 bases). In germline, CDR1 is SGHTA, CDR2 FQGTGA. V gave up 0 bases and J gave up 0 bases, with 8 bases separating them. The CDR3 sequence is 15 residues long. Here the CDR3 DNA reads TGTGCCAGCAGCTTAACGTCGGGGGTGAACACTGAAGCTTTCTTT. Translation: CASSLTSGVNTEAFF. Variable domain in full (rest from reference TRBV7-3 and TRBJ1-1): GAGVSQTPSNKVTEKGKYVELRCDPISGHTALYWYRQSLGQGPEFLIYFQGTGAADDSGLPNDRFFAVRPEGSVSTLKIQRTERGDSAVYLCASSLTSGVNTEAFFGQGTRLTVV.

This rearrangement joins TRBV5-1 to TRBJ2-3; no reliable D call. V was trimmed by 2 bases and J by 5 bases, leaving 15 bases between them. The CDR3 consists of 15 residues. Germline-derived CDR1 and CDR2 are SGHRS and YFSETQ. DNA for the CDR3: TGCGCCAGCAGCTTCGAGTTTCGTTTTCAAGATACGCAGTATTTT. It yields the protein CASSFEFRFQDTQYF.

The chain combines TRBV7-9 with TRBJ2-3, with 10 bases identical to TRBD2. The CDR3 loop spans 16 amino acids. CDR1 SEHNR and CDR2 FQNEAQ come from the germline V gene (reference sequence). The ends lost 4 bases at V and 4 bases at J; junction bases unmatched: 8. The CDR3 DNA sequence: TGTGCCAGCAGCTCTGAAGCGGGGGGGCCAGCAGATACGCAGTATTTT. Amino acids: CASSSEAGGPADTQYF.

In its sample, this clone was seen a few times. The chain employs TRBV9 and TRBJ2-3; TRBD1 agrees at 10 bases. Trimming removed 3 bases from V and 2 bases from J; junction bases left unmatched: 6. The CDR3 runs to 16 residues. Germline CDR1 reads SGDLS; CDR2 reads YYNGEE. The CDR3 DNA follows: TGTGCCAGCAGCGCCCGACAGGGGGCATCCACAGATACGCAGTATTTT. Translated, it gives CASSARQGASTDTQYF. Drawing the rest from reference TRBV9 and TRBJ2-3, the complete variable domain is DSGVTQTPKHLITATGQRVTLRCSPRSGDLSVYWYQQSLDQGLQFLIQYYNGEERAKGNILERFSAQQFPDLHSELNLSSLELGDSALYFCASSARQGASTDTQYFGPGTRLTVL.

V usage is TRBV27 and J usage is TRBJ1-5, with a weak D call TRBD1 (6 bases). V was trimmed by 3 bases and J by 2 bases, leaving 14 bases between them. The germline gives CDR1 MNHEY, CDR2 SMNVEV (reference sequence). This CDR3 spans 16 amino acids. CDR3 DNA sequence: TGTGCCAGCAGTTTCATACAGGGAGACGGCAATCAGCCCCAGCATTTT. Translated: CASSFIQGDGNQPQHF.

The sample holds a few counts of this clone. The chain carries TRBV4-2 and TRBJ2-5; weak D call: TRBD2 (6 bases). The germline V gene has CDR1 LGHNA and CDR2 YNFKEQ. The V gene lost 1 base and the J gene lost 4 bases, with 13 bases spanning the gap. This CDR3 is 15 amino acids long. Written as DNA, the CDR3 is TGTGCCAGCAGCCAAGTGTTGAGGAGGGGAGAGACCCAGTACTTC. This gives the protein CASSQVLRRGETQYF.

The chain carries TRBV5-6 and TRBJ2-1; 8 bases align to TRBD2. Germline V gene data show CDR1 as SGHDT and CDR2 as YYEEEE. This CDR3 has 15 amino acids. The V and J ends lost 4 bases and 2 bases, in that order; junction bases with no gene match: 5. The CDR3 spells CASSPPAGAYNEQFF. The CDR3 nucleotides read TGTGCCAGCAGCCCGCCAGCGGGGGCCTACAATGAGCAGTTCTTC.

V and J are TRBV4-2 and TRBJ1-1; D is possibly TRBD1 (6 bases). The V end was cut by 0 bases, the J end by 1 base, with 18 bases between. CDR1 is LGHNA and CDR2 is YNFKEQ in the germline V gene. This CDR3 has 18 residues. DNA for the CDR3: TGTGCCAGCAGCCAAGATAGGCCCCCTACGACAGGGAACACTGAAGCTTTCTTT. Translation: CASSQDRPPTTGNTEAFF.

The genes are TRBV5-4 and TRBJ1-6; D call uncertain. The CDR3 is 15 residues long. Germline V gene lookup returns CDR1 SGHNT and CDR2 YYREEE (reference sequence). The germline V and J ends were trimmed by 0 bases and 13 bases, with 17 bases remaining between them. CDR3 DNA sequence: TGTGCCAGCAGCTTGGACCAGGTCACCGGTGTTCCCCTCCACTTT. It is translated as CASSLDQVTGVPLHF.